The 9 T cell receptor beta chains below all came from one sample that was sequenced in a study of cytomegalovirus exposure and HLA in healthy donors. A multiplex PCR was run with 60 Vbeta primers and 13 Jbeta primers. The method was immunoSEQ multiplex PCR; TCRdb's version includes in-frame clones alone and lacks a portion of them. The data hold around 140,000 clones, with more than 60% observed a single time. Sequencing was carried out using PBMCs. These receptors were collected from a man in his forties or fifties in good health and CMV-seropositive.

This clone was seen once. The chain employs TRBV5-1 and TRBJ2-5, with 7 nucleotides matching TRBD2. The end of the DNA fits TRBJ2-7 better, so the J call may be wrong. CDR1 is SGHRS, CDR2 YFSETQ, per germline. CDR3 length equals 14 residues. The CDR3 loop reads CASSISGYPYEQYF. The CDR3 DNA follows: TGCGCCAGCAGCATTAGCGGGTACCCCTACGAGCAGTACTTC.

A few counts support this clone. The V call is TRBV7-9, the J call TRBJ2-5; 7 bases are shared with TRBD1. The J call may be in error: the DNA end matches TRBJ2-7 better. The CDR3 is made up of 17 amino acids. Germline CDR1 and CDR2: SEHNR and FQNEAQ (reference sequence). The CDR3 protein is CASSLGTGDASSYEQYF. In DNA, the CDR3 is TGTGCCAGCAGCTTAGGAACAGGGGACGCGTCCTCCTACGAGCAGTACTTC.

This rearrangement joins TRBV5-4 to TRBJ2-7; possible D gene TRBD2, 6 bases. V was clipped by 7 bases and J by 7 bases, with 24 bases between them. The V gene's germline CDR1 is SGHNT and CDR2 YYREEE (reference sequence). The CDR3 runs 15 residues. CDR3 sequence: CASSTGLPRVGEQYF. For the CDR3, the DNA is TGTGCCAGCTCCACCGGACTACCTCGAGTTGGGGAGCAGTACTTC.

The chain recombines TRBV6-5 with TRBJ2-1, with D hard to call. CDR3 length: 15 amino acids. V shed 2 bases and J shed 4 bases, with 12 bases lying between them. CDR1 and CDR2 from the germline V gene are MNHEY and SVGAGI. CDR3 DNA: TGTGCCAGCAGTTACACGGCCGGAGTTTACAATGAGCAGTTCTTC. This encodes CASSYTAGVYNEQFF.

The rearrangement joins TRBV14 to TRBJ2-7; the D is unclear. This CDR3 spans 14 amino acids. CDR1 SGHDN and CDR2 FVKESK come from the germline V gene. V was trimmed by 0 bases and J by 0 bases, leaving 6 bases between them. In nucleotides, the CDR3 is TGTGCCAGCAGCCAAGATTTGAGCTCCTACGAGCAGTACTTC. This translates into CASSQDLSSYEQYF.

The chain joins TRBV4-3 to TRBJ2-7; 10 nucleotides agree with TRBD2. This CDR3 is 14 amino acids long. Germline CDR1 reads LGHNA; CDR2 reads YSLEER. V gave up 4 bases and J gave up 4 bases; unmatched junction bases: 4. CDR3 sequence (DNA): TGCGCCAGCAGCCGAGGGACTAGCGAATACGAGCAGTACTTC. Protein product: CASSRGTSEYEQYF.

The CDR3 coding sequence is TGTGCCAGCAGTTTAAGGCGGGGGTTTCGTGAGCAGTTCTTC. Encoded protein: CASSLRRGFREQFF. The chain joins TRBV28 to TRBJ2-1; 7 positions match TRBD2. Germline V lookup: CDR1 MDHEN, CDR2 SYDVKM. The CDR3 covers 14 residues. The junction had 7 bases not matched to a gene; V was cut back by 2 bases and J by 9 bases. Based on the CDR3 plus reference TRBV28 and TRBJ2-1, the full variable domain is DVKVTQSSRYLVKRTGEKVFLECVQDMDHENMFWYRQDPGLGLRLIYFSYDVKMKEKGDIPEGYSVSREKKERFSLILESASTNQTSMYLCASSLRRGFREQFFGPGTRLTVL.

This chain connects TRBV28 to TRBJ2-1; D perhaps matches TRBD1 (6 bases). V was pared by 6 bases and J by 8 bases, with 8 bases between. Germline V lookup: CDR1 MDHEN, CDR2 SYDVKM. The CDR3 runs to 11 residues. CDR3 amino acids: CASSRGDEQFF. The CDR3 nucleotides read TGTGCCAGCAGCAGGGGCGATGAGCAGTTCTTC.

The chain joins TRBV7-2 to TRBJ2-5; D possibly corresponds to TRBD2 (6 bases). CDR1 is SGHTA and CDR2 is FQGNSA in the germline V gene. This CDR3 comprises 15 residues. V lost 5 bases, J lost 5 bases, and 18 bases lay in between. CDR3 sequence: CASSTNGGEGETQYF. The CDR3 region has the DNA TGTGCCAGCAGCACTAACGGGGGAGAAGGGGAGACCCAGTACTTC.